Listed here is a single TCR beta chain. What it recognizes is unknown. This specimen belongs to a study of T-cell memory formation after mild COVID-19. The overall study: TCR clustering was largely donor specific. Study observations and caveats: Contracting CD4+ clones lay largely in CM and EM, with CD8+ ones residing in EMRA. Pre-infection memory held some responding clones, suggesting pre-existing cross-reactive T cells responded. Contracting clones from day 15 to 85 had balanced CD4/CD8; later expanders favoured CD4+.

TCRdb recomputed calls from the 5' RACE reads with MiXCR, one row per CDR3 protein. The table records 150,000 to 200,000 distinct CDR3 sequences, 13% to 15% of them present only once. The CDR3 loop spans 14 amino acids. Trimming cost V 5 bases and J 0 bases, with 11 bases left between them. The TCR was taken from an adult woman who had mild COVID-19 (a few samples of this study predate the infection). Cell type and time point are not known. This chain uses TRBV12-3 or TRBV12-4 with TRBJ2-7, with a tentative D call TRBD2 (6 bases). The sample comprised PBMCs or a T cell subset sorted from them (not recorded which). Written as DNA, the CDR3 is TGTGCCAGCAGTGCCTTGACTAGCTCCTACGAGCAGTACTTC. It encodes CASSALTSSYEQYF.